This TCR beta chain was recorded in a study of T cell responses to AZD1222 COVID-19 vaccine (dated by TCRdb to about 2021). For the wider study: AZD1222 recipients with second doses at about 4 weeks or about 12 weeks were pooled, because spike-specific TCR depth and breadth did not differ between schedules. Trial participants were enrolled by age into 18-55, 56-69 and 70-plus year subgroups, with 148, 28 and 57 TCR-sequenced participants respectively. TCR sequencing covered over 230 trial participants: around 210 given two doses of AZD1222 and approximately 26 given two doses of MenACWY control vaccine. General findings and caveats noted by the study authors: Epitopes outside the regions mutated in the B.1.351 and B.1.1.7 variants were reportedly recognized by nearly half of the unique spike-specific TCRs. In the small 56-69-year group, the increase in depth fell short of significance, most likely because of low power. Vaccine-associated CD4 TCRs spanned the whole spike protein, with dominant responses in regions 160-218 and 743-854. Spike-specific TCR breadth and depth rose significantly after two AZD1222 doses compared with day 0 and with MenACWY recipients. No day 14 peak-response samples were available, so repertoires were characterized only after the peak T cell response. Participants were mostly white British, with more females than males. The authors suggested clonal diversity may have been underestimated. Conclusions about previously exposed vaccinees are limited, since just six AZD1222 recipients were seropositive for SARS-CoV-2 at baseline.

The CDR3 regions of human TCRbeta chains were analyzed by immunosequencing. As for how the authors treated the data: TCRs in the repertoires were matched against a reference library of SARS-CoV-2-specific TCRs that had been generated with the MIRA antigen-specificity platform. Breadth meant the fraction of unique TCRs that were SARS-CoV-2-associated, whereas depth meant the fraction of total T cells that were SARS-CoV-2-associated. Using the MIRA data, every spike-specific TCR was mapped to the spike region that the TCR reacted to and assigned to either a CD4 or a CD8 class. Log10-transformed breadth and depth values were compared by one-way ANOVA with Sidak's multiple comparisons tests. This is the immuneACCESS table as TCRdb keeps it, with only in-frame sequences that have V and J called. A part of the clones is gone; compared with another copy, unresolved V genes explain less than half, and the rest is unexplained. The DNA was the basis for D and trimming; V, J and clone size are from that table. The sample table holds around 65,000 clones, of which around three quarters were seen once. The ten largest make up over 12% of the sample.

On this clone itself: No cognate antigen has been identified for it. Base qualities were left out, and no much larger clone turns up one base away.

Per the publication, the time point label means: baseline before first vaccination. Vaccinee samples were obtained from the UK trials COV001 and COV002, which included a single-blind randomized controlled phase 2/3 trial of AZD1222 (ChAdOx1 nCoV-19) in healthy adults. For TCRbeta chain sequencing, PBMC samples from trial participants were taken at day 0 and at day 28 after the second dose. The V end loses 6 bases and the J end loses 7 bases, and a stretch of 18 bases separates them. The CDR3 covers 15 residues, taking in both the cysteine and the phenylalanine. The retained sequence is limited to the CDR3, 45 bases, with the frame set at the first base. CDR1 and CDR2 were assigned from the germline V gene as MDHEN and SYDVKM.

The V gene is TRBV28 and the J gene is TRBJ1-4; TRBD1 is a possible D gene, resting on 6 matching bases. The receptor's source is an adult in good health. The sequencing here drew on peripheral blood, taken on day 0 of AZD1222 vaccination. The CDR3 amino acid sequence is: CASSLGTPTGEKLFF. The DNA sequence is as follows: TGTGCCAGCAGCCTTGGGACACCTACGGGTGAAAAACTGTTTTTT.